The next 24 T cell receptor beta chains were all read from a single sample in a study of cytomegalovirus exposure and HLA in healthy donors. PCR was performed using 60 Vbeta and 13 Jbeta primers. Libraries were prepared by immunoSEQ multiplex PCR; TCRdb keeps only in-frame clonotypes and omits some of them. The data contain about 100,000 clones, around four fifths of them singletons. Sequenced sample: PBMCs. Receptor source: a man aged 50 or older in good health and CMV-seropositive.

The CDR3 nucleotides read TGTGCCAGCAGCGTAGATGGCACCTCCCGTTATGGCTACACCTTC. Translation gives CASSVDGTSRYGYTF. The chain is built from TRBV9 and TRBJ1-2; D gene unclear. From germline, CDR1 is SGDLS and CDR2 YYNGEE. V dropped 0 bases and J dropped 5 bases, with 14 bases sitting between them. The CDR3 contains 15 residues.

As DNA, the CDR3 is TGTGCCAGTAGTAATAACAGGGGGAACACTGAAGCTTTCTTT. Its protein product is CASSNNRGNTEAFF. The chain joins TRBV19 to TRBJ1-1; 7 bases align to TRBD1. V trimming: 4 bases; J trimming: 1 base; junction bases outside the gene matches: 3. CDR1 is LNHDA, CDR2 SQIVND, per germline (reference sequence). CDR3 length: 14 residues.

V gene TRBV27 combines with J gene TRBJ1-5; D might be TRBD1 (5 bases). Germline loops: CDR1 MNHEY, CDR2 SMNVEV (reference sequence). The CDR3 has 17 amino acids. V was shortened by 7 bases and J by 0 bases, with 19 bases between the two germline ends. CDR3 nucleotide sequence: TGTGCCAGCACCCCCAAGCCAAGGGACTATAGCAATCAGCCCCAGCATTTT. Its translation is CASTPKPRDYSNQPQHF.

The genes are TRBV11-2 and TRBJ1-5; D perhaps matches TRBD1 (5 bases). Germline-derived CDR1 and CDR2 are SGHAT and FQNNGV. The ends were cut back, 0 bases at V and 5 bases at J, with 11 bases in the middle. The CDR3 sequence is 15 residues long. CDR3 protein: CASSLEAGTDQPQHF. For the CDR3, the DNA is TGTGCCAGCAGCTTAGAAGCGGGGACGGATCAGCCCCAGCATTTT.

In regard to this clone: One junction end disagrees with the germline gene, perhaps due to a read error. V gene TRBV19 combines with J gene TRBJ2-7; 7 nucleotides line up with TRBD1. This CDR3 comprises 11 residues. The germline CDR1 and CDR2 sequences are LNHDA and SQIVND (reference sequence). The CDR3 nucleotides read TGTGCCAGTAGCATAGGGGGCTTGCGGTACTTC. As protein: CASSIGGLRYF.

With respect to this clone: Other DNA sequences from this sample encode an identical CDR3 as well. The chain recombines TRBV30 with TRBJ1-1, with D perhaps matching TRBD1 (6 bases). The germline V gene has CDR1 GTSNPN and CDR2 SVGIG (reference sequence). This CDR3 is 13 amino acids long. Trimming left V 0 bases short and J 2 bases short, with 7 bases between. CDR3 region: CAWSVQGNTEAFF. The DNA for the CDR3 is TGTGCCTGGAGTGTACAGGGCAACACTGAAGCTTTCTTT.

This clone appeared a few times. This chain joins TRBV6-5 and TRBJ1-1; TRBD1 is a possible D gene (5 bases). V lost 6 bases to trimming and J lost 1 base, with 6 bases between them. Germline V lookup: CDR1 MNHEY, CDR2 SVGAGI. This CDR3 spans 12 amino acids. The CDR3 sequence is CASSQGNTEAFF. Here the CDR3 DNA reads TGTGCCAGCAGCCAGGGGAACACTGAAGCTTTCTTT.

The chain is built from TRBV5-1 and TRBJ2-5; tentatively, D is TRBD2 (5 bases). The CDR3 has 14 residues. The V end was cut by 2 bases, the J end by 2 bases, with 10 bases between. Germline V gene sequence: CDR1 SGHRS, CDR2 YFSETQ. CDR3 in DNA: TGCGCCAGCAGCTTCGGGGAAGCTCAAGAGACCCAGTACTTC. Its protein is CASSFGEAQETQYF.

V and J are TRBV4-3 and TRBJ2-1; tentative D call: TRBD2 (6 bases). V was cut by 4 bases and J by 5 bases, with 9 bases left in between. Germline V gene sequence: CDR1 LGHNA, CDR2 YSLEER. This CDR3 spans 13 amino acids. DNA for the CDR3: TGCGCCAGCAGCCGAACGGGGGACAATGAGCAGTTCTTC. It is translated as CASSRTGDNEQFF.

The V gene is TRBV7-2, the J gene TRBJ2-7, with 15 bases lining up with TRBD2. V gave up 5 bases and J gave up 0 bases; unmatched junction bases: 8. Germline V gene sequence: CDR1 SGHTA, CDR2 FQGNSA. This CDR3 contains 18 residues. The CDR3, as DNA: TGTGCCAGCAGCCCAAAGGGACTAGCGGGGGGCTCCTCCTACGAGCAGTACTTC. This encodes CASSPKGLAGGSSYEQYF.

The V gene is TRBV29-1, the J gene TRBJ2-7, with TRBD1 as a possible D gene (6 bases). The CDR3 runs to 15 residues. The V gene's germline CDR1 is SQVTM and CDR2 ANQGSEA. V lost 3 bases, J lost 3 bases, and 18 bases lay in between. The CDR3 sequence is CSVDGTGTLGYEQYF. The CDR3 DNA follows: TGCAGCGTTGATGGAACAGGGACACTTGGCTACGAGCAGTACTTC.

This chain uses TRBV30 with TRBJ2-5; the match to TRBD1 covers 9 bases. The tail of the sequence fits TRBJ2-7 better, so the J call may be wrong. This CDR3 region has 14 residues. The germline CDR1 and CDR2 sequences are GTSNPN and SVGIG (reference sequence). The CDR3 protein is CAWRPGTGLYEQYF. CDR3 coding DNA: TGTGCCTGGAGGCCCGGGACAGGGCTTTACGAGCAGTACTTC.

The chain employs TRBV2 and TRBJ2-3; TRBD2 is a possible D gene (6 bases). The ends were cut back, 7 bases at V and 0 bases at J, with 11 bases in the middle. The CDR3 is 14 amino acids. Germline V lookup: CDR1 SNHLY, CDR2 FYNNEI. CDR3 protein: CASIIAASTDTQYF. The DNA of the CDR3 is TGTGCCAGCATTATAGCGGCTAGCACAGATACGCAGTATTTT.

This clone was picked up a small number of times. The J gene is TRBJ1-2, the V gene TRBV6-1; D call uncertain. CDR3 size: 15 residues. V was shortened by 2 bases and J by 4 bases, with 14 bases between the two germline ends. The germline CDR1 and CDR2 sequences are MNHNS and SASEGT. This CDR3 is CASSEYEGPSYGYTF. The CDR3 coding sequence is TGTGCCAGCAGTGAATACGAGGGTCCCTCCTATGGCTACACCTTC.

The sample holds one count of this clone. The chain has TRBV25-1 and TRBJ2-3; D is possibly TRBD1 (5 bases). CDR3 length: 13 amino acids. The V end was cut by 9 bases, the J end by 2 bases, with 12 bases between. In germline, CDR1 is MGHDK, CDR2 SYGVNS. CDR3 nucleotide sequence: TGTGCCAGTTGCAGGGAATTCACAGATACGCAGTATTTT. It specifies CASCREFTDTQYF. The full variable domain, completed using reference TRBV25-1 and TRBJ2-3, is EADIYQTPRYLVIGTGKKITLECSQTMGHDKMYWYQQDPGMELHLIHYSYGVNSTEKGDLSSESTVSRIRTEHFPLTLESARPSHTSQYLCASCREFTDTQYFGPGTRLTVL.

On this clone itself: An end of the junction differs from the germline gene, which may be a read error. The rearrangement uses TRBV6-5 and TRBJ1-2; a possible D gene is TRBD1 (6 bases). This CDR3 is built from 16 residues. CDR1 is MNHEY, CDR2 SVGAGI, per germline. The chain's CDR3 is CASSYSLGGGLNGYPF. CDR3 in DNA: TGTGCCAGCAGTTACTCACTGGGGGGGGGCTTGAATGGCTACCCCTTC.

This clone has a single count. This sequence joins TRBV2 and TRBJ1-5; 7 positions agree with TRBD1. CDR3 size: 18 residues. The trim removed 5 bases at V and 4 bases at J, leaving 17 bases unmatched. Germline assignment: CDR1 SNHLY and CDR2 FYNNEI. CDR3 DNA sequence: TGTGCCAGCAGTCCCCTCCCCCCGGGACAGACTACAAATCAGCCCCAGCATTTT. It translates to CASSPLPPGQTTNQPQHF.

The chain joins TRBV4-1 to TRBJ1-2, with 8 bases aligning to TRBD1. CDR1 and CDR2 (germline): MGHRA, YSYEKL. J was trimmed by 6 bases and V by 2 bases; bases with no gene match: 8. The CDR3 is made up of 15 amino acids. CDR3 nucleotide sequence: TGCGCCAGCAGCCAACGCCAGGGGGCTCCGAATGGCTACACCTTC. Protein: CASSQRQGAPNGYTF.

The chain has TRBV7-3 and TRBJ2-5; 10 nucleotides line up with TRBD2. V lost 3 bases, J lost 1 base, and 5 bases stayed unmatched. From germline, CDR1 is SGHTA and CDR2 FQGTGA. This CDR3 region has 16 residues. CDR3 sequence: CASSFRTSGFQETQYF. DNA for the CDR3: TGTGCCAGCAGCTTCCGGACTAGCGGATTCCAAGAGACCCAGTACTTC.

This clone was found a few times. CDR3 amino acids: CASSHRLLCSNQPQHF. For the CDR3, the DNA is TGCGCCAGCAGTCACAGGCTTTTATGTAGCAATCAGCCCCAGCATTTT. The chain couples TRBV23-1 to TRBJ1-5; D remains unclear. TRBV23-1 is annotated as an ORF whose role is uncertain. V was pared by 3 bases and J by 0 bases, with 12 bases between. CDR3 length: 16 amino acids.

CDR3 sequence: CASSLVSYEQYF. The CDR3 DNA reads TGTGCCAGCAGCTTAGTCAGTTACGAGCAGTACTTC. The chain has TRBV11-2 and TRBJ2-7; no firm D call. Germline-derived CDR1 and CDR2 are SGHAT and FQNNGV. The germline V and J ends were trimmed by 1 base and 4 bases, with 5 bases remaining between them. CDR3 size: 12 residues.

CDR3 sequence: CASSSQGALAQHF. As DNA, the CDR3 is TGTGCCAGCAGCTCACAGGGGGCCCTGGCCCAGCATTTT. The V call is TRBV7-2, the J call TRBJ1-5; the match to TRBD1 covers 9 bases. In germline, CDR1 is SGHTA, CDR2 FQGNSA. Trimming at V came to 4 bases and at J to 11 bases, leaving 6 bases not matched to a gene. This CDR3 region has 13 residues.

V is TRBV5-5 and J is TRBJ1-1; 9 bases line up with TRBD1. The CDR3 is made up of 15 amino acids. J was trimmed by 1 base and V by 1 base; bases with no gene match: 2. CDR1 is SGHKS, CDR2 YYEKEE, per germline (reference sequence). Here the CDR3 reads CASSLQGQGNTEAFF. The DNA for the CDR3 is TGTGCCAGCAGCTTGCAGGGACAGGGGAACACTGAAGCTTTCTTT.

CDR3 bases: TGTGCCACCAGACAGGACCCGGCCTACGAGCAGTACTTC. It is translated as CATRQDPAYEQYF. The chain recombines TRBV11-1 with TRBJ2-7, with D perhaps matching TRBD1 (6 bases). This CDR3 has 13 residues. With 10 bases removed from V and 2 bases from J, the gap between germline ends came to 15 bases. CDR1 SGHAT and CDR2 FQDESV come from the germline V gene (reference sequence). Full variable domain (remainder filled in from reference TRBV11-1 and TRBJ2-7): EAEVAQSPRYKITEKSQAVAFWCDPISGHATLYWYRQILGQGPELLVQFQDESVVDDSQLPKDRFSAERLKGVDSTLKIQPAELGDSAMYLCATRQDPAYEQYFGPGTRLTVT.